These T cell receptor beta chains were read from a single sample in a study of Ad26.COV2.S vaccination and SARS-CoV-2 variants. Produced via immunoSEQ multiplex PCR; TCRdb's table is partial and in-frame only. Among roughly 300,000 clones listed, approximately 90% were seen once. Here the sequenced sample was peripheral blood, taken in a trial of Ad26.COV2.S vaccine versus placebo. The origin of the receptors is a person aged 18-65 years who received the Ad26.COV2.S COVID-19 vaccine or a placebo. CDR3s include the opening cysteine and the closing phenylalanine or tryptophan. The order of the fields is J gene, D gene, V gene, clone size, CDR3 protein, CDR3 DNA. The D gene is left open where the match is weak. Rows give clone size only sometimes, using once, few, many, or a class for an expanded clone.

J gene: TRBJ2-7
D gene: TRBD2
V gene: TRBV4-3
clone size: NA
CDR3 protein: CASSQGLAGEAYEQYF
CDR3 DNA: TGCGCCAGCAGCCAAGGACTAGCGGGTGAAGCCTACGAGCAGTACTTC

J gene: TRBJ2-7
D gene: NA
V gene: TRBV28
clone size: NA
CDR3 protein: CASSLSGDTFSYEQYF
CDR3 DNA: TGTGCCAGCAGTTTATCGGGGGACACTTTCTCCTACGAGCAGTACTTC

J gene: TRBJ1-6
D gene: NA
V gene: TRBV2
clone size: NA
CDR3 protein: CASQDGYYNSPLHF
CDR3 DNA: TGTGCCAGCCAGGATGGATACTATAATTCACCCCTCCACTTT

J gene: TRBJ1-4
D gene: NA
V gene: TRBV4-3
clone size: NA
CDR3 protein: CASSQEFVESGWEINEKLFF
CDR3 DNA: TGCGCCAGCAGCCAAGAGTTCGTTGAGTCGGGGTGGGAGATTAATGAAAAACTGTTTTTT

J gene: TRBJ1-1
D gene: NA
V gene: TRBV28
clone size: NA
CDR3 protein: CASSLQGSYTEAFF
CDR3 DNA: TGTGCCAGCAGTTTACAGGGCAGTTACACTGAAGCTTTCTTT

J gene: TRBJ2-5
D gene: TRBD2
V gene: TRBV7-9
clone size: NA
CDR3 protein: CASSLTPGTSTETQYF
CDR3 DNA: TGTGCCAGCAGCTTAACTCCCGGGACTAGCACGGAGACCCAGTACTTC

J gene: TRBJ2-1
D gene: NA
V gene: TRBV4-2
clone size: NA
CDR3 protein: CASSQEGGGLSYNEQFF
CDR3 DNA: TGTGCCAGCAGCCAAGAGGGCGGGGGCCTCTCCTACAATGAGCAGTTCTTC

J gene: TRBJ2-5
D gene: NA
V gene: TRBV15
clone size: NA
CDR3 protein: CATSREGLGEQRKTQYF
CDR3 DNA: TGTGCCACCAGCAGAGAAGGCCTCGGGGAGCAGCGCAAGACCCAGTACTTC

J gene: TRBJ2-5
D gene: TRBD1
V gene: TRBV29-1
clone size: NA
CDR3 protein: CSATQNRDRGETQYF
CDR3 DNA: TGCAGCGCTACACAAAACCGAGACAGGGGAGAGACCCAGTACTTC

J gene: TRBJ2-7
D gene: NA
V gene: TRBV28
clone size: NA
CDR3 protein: CASSFRDNSYEQYF
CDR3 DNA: TGTGCCAGCAGTTTTAGGGACAACTCCTACGAGCAGTACTTC

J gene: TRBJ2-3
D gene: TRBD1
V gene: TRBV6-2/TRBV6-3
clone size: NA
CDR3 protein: CASSYRGRGQADTQYF
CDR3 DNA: TGTGCCAGCAGTTACAGGGGCAGGGGGCAAGCAGATACGCAGTATTTT

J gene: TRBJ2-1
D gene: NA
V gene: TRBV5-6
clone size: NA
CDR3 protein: CASSLSLGSYNEQFF
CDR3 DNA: TGTGCCAGCAGCTTGTCCTTAGGCTCCTACAATGAGCAGTTCTTC

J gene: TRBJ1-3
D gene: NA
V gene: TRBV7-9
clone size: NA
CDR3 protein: CASSPMGLSSGNTIYF
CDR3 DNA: TGTGCCAGCAGCCCAATGGGACTGAGCTCTGGAAACACCATATATTTT

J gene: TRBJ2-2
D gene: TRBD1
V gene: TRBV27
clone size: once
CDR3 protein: CASSFMDRADPGELFF
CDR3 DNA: TGTGCCAGCAGTTTTATGGACAGGGCTGACCCCGGGGAGCTGTTTTTT

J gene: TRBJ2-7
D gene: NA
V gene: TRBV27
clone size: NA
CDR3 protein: CASSLSPAREQYF
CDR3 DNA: TGTGCCAGCAGTTTATCACCGGCCAGGGAGCAGTACTTC

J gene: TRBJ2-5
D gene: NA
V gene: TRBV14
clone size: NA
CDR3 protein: CASSQGLQETQYF
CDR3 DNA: TGTGCCAGCAGCCAAGGACTCCAAGAGACCCAGTACTTC

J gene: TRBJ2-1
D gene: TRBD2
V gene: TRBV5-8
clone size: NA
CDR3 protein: CASTTAGESNEQFF
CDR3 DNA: TGTGCCAGCACAACAGCGGGAGAGAGCAATGAGCAGTTCTTC

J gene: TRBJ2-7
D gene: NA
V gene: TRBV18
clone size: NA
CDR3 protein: CASSPSPDYEQYF
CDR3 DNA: TGTGCCAGCTCACCTAGCCCGGACTACGAGCAGTACTTC

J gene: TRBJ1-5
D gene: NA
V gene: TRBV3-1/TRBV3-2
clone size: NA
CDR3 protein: CASSQDWGDQPQHF
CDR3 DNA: TGTGCCAGCAGCCAAGATTGGGGAGATCAGCCCCAGCATTTT

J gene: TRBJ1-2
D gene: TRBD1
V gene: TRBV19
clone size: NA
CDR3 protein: CASSNRDRGRVDGYTF
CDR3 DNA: TGTGCCAGTAGTAATCGGGACAGGGGGCGCGTGGATGGCTACACCTTC

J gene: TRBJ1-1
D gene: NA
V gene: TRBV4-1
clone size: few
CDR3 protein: CASSQDSTVSSGTPNTEAFF
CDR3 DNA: TGCGCCAGCAGCCAAGATTCGACCGTTTCTTCCGGGACCCCGAACACTGAAGCTTTCTTT

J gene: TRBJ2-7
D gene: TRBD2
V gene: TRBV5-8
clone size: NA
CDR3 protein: CASSFRAGGLFSYEQYF
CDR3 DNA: TGTGCCAGCAGCTTTCGAGCGGGAGGATTATTTTCCTACGAGCAGTACTTC

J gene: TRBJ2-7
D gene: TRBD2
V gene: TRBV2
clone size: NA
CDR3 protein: CASTRTSGSYEQYF
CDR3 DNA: TGTGCCAGCACCCGGACTAGCGGGTCCTACGAGCAGTACTTC

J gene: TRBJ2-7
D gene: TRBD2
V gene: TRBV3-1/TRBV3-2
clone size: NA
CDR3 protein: CASSQRRTGGLITGEQYF
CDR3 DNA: TGTGCCAGCAGCCAACGAAGAACGGGGGGGCTAATTACAGGCGAGCAGTACTTC

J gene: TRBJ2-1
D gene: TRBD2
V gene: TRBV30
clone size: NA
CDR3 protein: CAWSGGTSGSYNEQFF
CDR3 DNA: TGTGCCTGGAGTGGGGGGACTAGCGGGAGCTACAATGAGCAGTTCTTC

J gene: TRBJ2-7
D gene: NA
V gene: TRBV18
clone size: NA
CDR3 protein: CASSPPGSTYEQYF
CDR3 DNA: TGTGCCAGCTCACCACCCGGGTCGACCTACGAGCAGTACTTC

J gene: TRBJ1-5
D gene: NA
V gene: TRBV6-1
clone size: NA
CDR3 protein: CASRPRGGNQPQHF
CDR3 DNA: TGTGCCAGTCGACCCCGGGGTGGCAATCAGCCCCAGCATTTT

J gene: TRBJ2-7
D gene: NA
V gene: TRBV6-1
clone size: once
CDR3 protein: CASSEFGTGYEQYF
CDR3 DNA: TGTGCCAGCAGTGAATTTGGGACGGGATACGAGCAGTACTTC

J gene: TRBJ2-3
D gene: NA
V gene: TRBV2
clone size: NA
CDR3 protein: CASRIRTSDTQYF
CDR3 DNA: TGTGCCAGCAGGATTCGGACATCAGATACGCAGTATTTT

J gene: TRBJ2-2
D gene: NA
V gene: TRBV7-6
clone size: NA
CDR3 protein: CASSLVVSTGELFF
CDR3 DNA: TGTGCCAGCAGCTTAGTGGTCTCCACCGGGGAGCTGTTTTTT

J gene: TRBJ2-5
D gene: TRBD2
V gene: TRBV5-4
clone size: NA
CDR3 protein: CASSFKLAGGQETQYF
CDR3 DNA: TGTGCCAGCAGCTTCAAACTAGCGGGAGGGCAAGAGACCCAGTACTTC

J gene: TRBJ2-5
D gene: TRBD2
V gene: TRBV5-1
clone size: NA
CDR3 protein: CASSLGPAGGRETQYF
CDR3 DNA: TGCGCCAGCAGCTTGGGGCCAGCGGGAGGGCGAGAGACCCAGTACTTC

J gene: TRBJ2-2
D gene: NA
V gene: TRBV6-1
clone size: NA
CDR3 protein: CASSEALSSVYTGELFF
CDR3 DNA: TGTGCCAGCAGTGAAGCGCTGTCTAGCGTCTACACCGGGGAGCTGTTTTTT